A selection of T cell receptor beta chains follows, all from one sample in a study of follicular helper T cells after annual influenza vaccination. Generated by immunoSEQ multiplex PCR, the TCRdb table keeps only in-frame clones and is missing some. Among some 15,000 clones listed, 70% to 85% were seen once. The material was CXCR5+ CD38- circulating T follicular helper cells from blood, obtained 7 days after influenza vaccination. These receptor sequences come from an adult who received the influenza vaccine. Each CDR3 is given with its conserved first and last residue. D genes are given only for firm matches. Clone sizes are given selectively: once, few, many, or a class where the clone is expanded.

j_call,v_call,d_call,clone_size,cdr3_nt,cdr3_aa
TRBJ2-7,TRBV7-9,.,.,TGTGCCAGCAGTTTCAGTTACGAGCAGTACTTC,CASSFSYEQYF
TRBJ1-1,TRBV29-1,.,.,TGCAGCTTCTCGGCGGGGCAGAACACTGAAGCTTTCTTT,CSFSAGQNTEAFF
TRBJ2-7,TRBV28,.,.,TGTGCCAGCACCCGCTCACAGGTAGGCTCCTACGAGCAGTACTTC,CASTRSQVGSYEQYF
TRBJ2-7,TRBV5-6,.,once,TGTGCCAGCACGCGAATGGGTCAGGGCGGCTCCTACGAGCAGTACTTC,CASTRMGQGGSYEQYF
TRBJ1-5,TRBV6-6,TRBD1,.,TGTGCCAGCAGTTACGGGACAGGGAACAATCAGCCCCAGCATTTT,CASSYGTGNNQPQHF
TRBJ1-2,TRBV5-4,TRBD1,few,TGTGCCAGCAGCTCGGGACAGGCTCAGGACTATGGCTACACCTTC,CASSSGQAQDYGYTF
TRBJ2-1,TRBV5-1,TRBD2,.,TGCGCCAGCAGCGAACCCCCGGGACTAGCGGGGGAGCCGACTAATGAGCAGTTCTTC,CASSEPPGLAGEPTNEQFF
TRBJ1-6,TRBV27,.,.,TGTGCCAGCAGTTTGGGGGGGCGCCGACCCCTCCACTTT,CASSLGGRRPLHF
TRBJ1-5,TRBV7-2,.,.,TGTGCCAGCAGCTTAGAGAGATCTAGCAATCAGCCCCAGCATTTT,CASSLERSSNQPQHF
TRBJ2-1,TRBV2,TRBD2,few,TGTGCCAGCCGAGGGACTAGCGGGAGTCACGAGCAGTTCTTC,CASRGTSGSHEQFF
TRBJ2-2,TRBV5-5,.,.,TGTGCCAGCAGCTTGGTCTACAGCACCGGGGAGCTGTTTTTT,CASSLVYSTGELFF
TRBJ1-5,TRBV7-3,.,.,TGTGCCAGCAGCTTTACGGCCTATCACAGCAAGCCATATAGCAATCAGCCCCAGCATTTT,CASSFTAYHSKPYSNQPQHF
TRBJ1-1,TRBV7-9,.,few,TGTGCCAGCAGCTTACAGGGGAATAGGAACACTGAAGCTTTCTTT,CASSLQGNRNTEAFF
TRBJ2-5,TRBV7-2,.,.,TGTGCCAGCAGCTTCCCCCCACAAGAGACCCAGTACTTC,CASSFPPQETQYF
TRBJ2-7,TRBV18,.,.,TGTGCCAGCTCATTACGGGTCGCCTACGAGCAGTACTTC,CASSLRVAYEQYF
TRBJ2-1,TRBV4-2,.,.,TGTGCCAGCAGCGCTGGTCGGAGGGCCTCCTACAATGAGCAGTTCTTC,CASSAGRRASYNEQFF
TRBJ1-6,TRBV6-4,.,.,TGTGCCAGCAGTCTAAATCCAGGGGATAATTCACCCCTCCACTTT,CASSLNPGDNSPLHF
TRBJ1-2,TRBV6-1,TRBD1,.,TGTGCCAGCAGTCCGGGACAGGTACTGGGTGGCTACACCTTC,CASSPGQVLGGYTF
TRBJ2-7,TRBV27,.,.,TGTGCCAGCAGTTTCACCGGGACTCGCTCCTACGAGCAGTACTTC,CASSFTGTRSYEQYF
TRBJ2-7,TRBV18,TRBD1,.,TGTGCCAGCTCCCTCACGGCTGACAGGGCTGGCGAGCAGTACTTC,CASSLTADRAGEQYF
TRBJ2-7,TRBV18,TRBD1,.,TGTGCCAGCTCGCCTAGCAGGGGGATTCGTTACGAGCAGTACTTC,CASSPSRGIRYEQYF
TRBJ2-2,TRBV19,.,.,TGTGCCAGTAGTATTGGGCAGGGTGAGGTCGGGGAGCTGTTTTTT,CASSIGQGEVGELFF
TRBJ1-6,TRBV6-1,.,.,TGTGCCAGCAGTGAAATCGCGGGGGGATCTTATTCACCCCTCCACTTT,CASSEIAGGSYSPLHF
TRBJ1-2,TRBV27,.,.,TGTGCCAGCAGTCCCCTCGGGGGGGGTCGAGAAGGCTACACCTTC,CASSPLGGGREGYTF
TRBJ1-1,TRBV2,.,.,TGTGCCAGCAGTCTTGCCCCTAGGAACACTGAAGCTTTCTTT,CASSLAPRNTEAFF
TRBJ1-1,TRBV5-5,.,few,TGTGCCAGCAGGAGGATAATGAACACTGAAGCTTTCTTT,CASRRIMNTEAFF
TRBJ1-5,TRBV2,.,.,TGTGCCAGCAGTGAATGGGGAGATCAGCCCCAGCATTTT,CASSEWGDQPQHF
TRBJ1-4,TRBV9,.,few,TGTGCCAGCAGCGTAGAGCCGCTCGGGAAACTGTTTTTT,CASSVEPLGKLFF
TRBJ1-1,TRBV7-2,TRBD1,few,TGTGCCAGCAGCTTGTACAGGGGGATTGAAGCTTTCTTT,CASSLYRGIEAFF
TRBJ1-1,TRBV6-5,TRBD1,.,TGTGCCACCCAGATCGGACAGGGACGAACGGGGGCTTTCTTT,CATQIGQGRTGAFF
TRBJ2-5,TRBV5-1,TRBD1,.,TGCGCCAGCAGCTTGGCCAACTGGGACAGGCCATGGGAGACCCAGTACTTC,CASSLANWDRPWETQYF
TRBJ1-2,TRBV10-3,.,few,TGTGCCATCAGTAGCGGGGCAGGTGGAGGCTACACCTTC,CAISSGAGGGYTF
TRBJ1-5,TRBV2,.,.,TGTGCCAGCAGTCAAGACGGAGTGAGCAATCAGCCCCAGCATTTT,CASSQDGVSNQPQHF
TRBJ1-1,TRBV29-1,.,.,TGCAGCGTAGACCCGAGGGCAGGTAACACTGAAGCTCTCTTT,CSVDPRAGNTEALF
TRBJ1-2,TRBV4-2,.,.,TGTGCCAGCAGCCTGAGCCCCGGGGTCGACGGCTACACCTTC,CASSLSPGVDGYTF
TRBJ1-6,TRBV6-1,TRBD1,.,TGTGCCAGCAGTGAAGCTAACGCAGGGGGCAATAATTCACCCCTCCACTTT,CASSEANAGGNNSPLHF
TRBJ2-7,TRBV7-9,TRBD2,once,TGTGCCAGCAGCTTTGCGGGGGGCGTCTACGAGCAGTACTTC,CASSFAGGVYEQYF
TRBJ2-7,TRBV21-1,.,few,TGTGCCAGCAGCAACCGGGACACCTACTACGAGCAGTACTTC,CASSNRDTYYEQYF
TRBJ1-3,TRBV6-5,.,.,TGTGCCAGCAGTTACTCACAAACCTCTGGAAACACCATATATTTT,CASSYSQTSGNTIYF
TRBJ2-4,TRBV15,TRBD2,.,TGTGCCACCAGCAGAGAGGGCTTGACGGGGGGGAGGAACATTCAGTACTTC,CATSREGLTGGRNIQYF
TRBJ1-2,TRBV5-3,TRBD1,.,TGTGCCAGAAATACCGATGCGGGACAGACATATGGCTACACCTTC,CARNTDAGQTYGYTF
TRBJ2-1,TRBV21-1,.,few,TGTGCCAGCACCAACAATGAGCAGTTCTTC,CASTNNEQFF
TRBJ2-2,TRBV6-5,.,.,TGTGCCAGCAGTTACCTTACAGGGAACACCGGGGAGCTGTTTTTT,CASSYLTGNTGELFF
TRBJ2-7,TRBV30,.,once,TGTGCCTGGAGTAATAAGCGGGCCTTACCCTACGAGCAGTACTTC,CAWSNKRALPYEQYF
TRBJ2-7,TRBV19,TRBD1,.,TGTGCCAGTAGTGTCCCGGACAGGGGCTCCTACGAGCAGTACTTC,CASSVPDRGSYEQYF
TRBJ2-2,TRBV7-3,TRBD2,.,TGTGCCAGCAGACGGGACTACTCCACCGGGGAGCTGTTTTTT,CASRRDYSTGELFF